This T cell receptor beta chain is drawn from a study of CXCR3-negative and CXCR3-positive naive CD8 T cells. Notes on the study in general: Researchers report that CXCR3-positive naive cells carry more hydrophobic TRB CDR3s than CXCR3-negative naive cells.

On this clonotype itself: The antigen is not known.

TRB cDNA libraries were made by UMI-labeled 5' RACE. TCRdb reanalyzed the 5' RACE reads, giving one entry per CDR3 protein sequence and no DNA. The listing contains about 130,000 distinct CDR3 sequences. This TCR came from a human donor in good health. Some clones in this sample may be carry-over from other donors' samples. The material sequenced was naive CXCR3- CD8+ T cells from blood. As for subset: CD45RO-CCR7+CD27+CD95- naive CD8+ T cells lacking CXCR3 (TNR3-).

This chain's CDR3 is CSSWGGNEQFF. This rearrangement joins TRBV29-1 to TRBJ2-1; the D call from TCRdb, TRBD2, cannot be confirmed without DNA. The germline V gene has CDR1 SQVTM and CDR2 ANQGSEA. The length of the CDR3 is 11 residues.